This TCR beta chain is drawn from a study of T cell repertoires in cytomegalovirus infection. Study overall: Carrying CMV and the relevant HLA type showed in public TCR beta signatures.

V was trimmed by 0 bases and J by 7 bases, leaving 10 bases between them. The germline V gene has CDR1 SGHRS and CDR2 YFSETQ. The CDR3 is 13 residues long. This clonotype has a handful of counts. MiXCR was run by TCRdb on the reads, yielding one entry per CDR3 protein. The sample includes 210,000 or so distinct CDR3 sequences, approximately 7% of them seen just once. This chain connects TRBV5-1 to TRBJ1-2; tentative D call: TRBD1 (6 bases). The specimen was PBMCs. This clonotype was obtained from a human donor in good health (CMV status not recorded). Some clones in this sample may be carry-over from other donors' samples. The CDR3 loop reads CASSLEQGGGYTF. The DNA of the CDR3 is TGCGCCAGCAGCTTGGAACAGGGAGGTGGCTACACCTTC.